The 2 T cell receptor beta chains below come from one sample, sequenced in a study of blood T cell repertoires in COVID-19. Using immunoSEQ multiplex PCR, the repertoire was profiled, and TCRdb retains in-frame clones only, with some absent. The table lists around 240,000 clones, about 89% of them singletons. The sequenced material came from PBMCs or T cells enriched from blood (not recorded which). All receptors derive from a human donor in a cohort exposed to, infected with or recovered from COVID-19 (not recorded which). The donor label of this sample is uncertain.

The chain combines TRBV10-3 with TRBJ2-3; TRBD2 matches 11 bases. The junction had 6 bases not matched to a gene; V was cut back by 4 bases and J by 6 bases. Germline lookup yields CDR1 ENHRY and CDR2 SYGVKD. The CDR3 totals 15 residues. The CDR3 sequence: CAISVGLAVEDTQYF. The CDR3 nucleotides are TGTGCCATCAGTGTGGGACTAGCGGTTGAGGATACGCAGTATTTT.

The rearrangement links TRBV7-9 to TRBJ2-1; 9 nucleotides agree with TRBD1. This CDR3 has 15 residues. V lost 4 bases, J lost 4 bases, and 5 bases stayed unmatched. CDR1 SEHNR and CDR2 FQNEAQ come from the germline V gene (reference sequence). DNA of the CDR3: TGTGCCAGCAGCTGGGGACAGGGTGGATACAATGAGCAGTTCTTC. Its protein product is CASSWGQGGYNEQFF. The full variable domain, completed using reference TRBV7-9 and TRBJ2-1, is DTGVSQNPRHKITKRGQNVTFRCDPISEHNRLYWYRQTLGQGPEFLTYFQNEAQLEKSRLLSDRFSAERPKGSFSTLEIQRTEQGDSAMYLCASSWGQGGYNEQFFGPGTRLTVL.